The present TCR beta chain was sequenced within a study of cytomegalovirus exposure and HLA in healthy donors. Study conclusions and caveats: Later work showed greater clonal expansion in HLA-associated TCR beta chains than in equally common others.

V was clipped by 2 bases and J by 3 bases, with 14 bases between them. The CDR3 is made up of 15 amino acids. Germline lookup yields CDR1 SGHVS and CDR2 FNYEAQ. Note on this clone: Its antigen remains unidentified.

The PCR employed 60 Vbeta primers together with 13 Jbeta primers. The method was immunoSEQ multiplex PCR; TCRdb's version includes in-frame clones alone and lacks a portion of them. The sample records some 120,000 clones, 75% to 85% being singletons. The chain links TRBV7-6 to TRBJ2-7; tentatively, D is TRBD2 (5 bases). This clonotype originated in a man under 40 in good health and CMV-seropositive. The sample comprised PBMCs. CDR3 region: CASSLWAGGVYEQYF. Here the CDR3 DNA reads TGTGCCAGCAGCTTATGGGCAGGAGGCGTCTACGAGCAGTACTTC.